The TCR beta chain described here comes from a study of shared clonotypes between healthy human individuals. Study-level background: The people who gave samples were a couple of women and a few men aged 18 to 49.

The V gene lost 1 base and the J gene lost 0 bases, with 7 bases spanning the gap. This CDR3 contains 16 residues. Germline CDR1 and CDR2: MDHEN and SYDVKM. CD45RO-negative cells were positively selected for CCR7, leaving out terminally differentiated effector memory CD45RA+ cells. As concerns this clone: Its antigen is not identified.

Clones were read by immunoSEQ multiplex PCR, and TCRdb kept only the in-frame ones, dropping some. The table shows about 590,000 clones, with around 95% occurring only once. Whole-study findings and limits: Genetic and exposure-history diversity was limited by the few donors. Large depth notwithstanding, sorted-subset sequencing proved incomplete by rarefaction. Relative to their counterparts shared across all four donors, non-shared clonotypes exhibited diminished generation probabilities.

The receptor was derived from a woman aged 25 to 39 in good health. Material: naive CD8+ T cells sorted from blood. The chain recombines TRBV28 with TRBJ1-6, with unresolved D. The CDR3 is CASSLSGSSYNSPLHF. CDR3 bases: TGTGCCAGCAGTTTATCCGGCAGCTCCTATAATTCACCCCTCCACTTT. Full variable domain (rest looked up from reference TRBV28 and TRBJ1-6): DVKVTQSSRYLVKRTGEKVFLECVQDMDHENMFWYRQDPGLGLRLIYFSYDVKMKEKGDIPEGYSVSREKKERFSLILESASTNQTSMYLCASSLSGSSYNSPLHFGNGTRLTVT.